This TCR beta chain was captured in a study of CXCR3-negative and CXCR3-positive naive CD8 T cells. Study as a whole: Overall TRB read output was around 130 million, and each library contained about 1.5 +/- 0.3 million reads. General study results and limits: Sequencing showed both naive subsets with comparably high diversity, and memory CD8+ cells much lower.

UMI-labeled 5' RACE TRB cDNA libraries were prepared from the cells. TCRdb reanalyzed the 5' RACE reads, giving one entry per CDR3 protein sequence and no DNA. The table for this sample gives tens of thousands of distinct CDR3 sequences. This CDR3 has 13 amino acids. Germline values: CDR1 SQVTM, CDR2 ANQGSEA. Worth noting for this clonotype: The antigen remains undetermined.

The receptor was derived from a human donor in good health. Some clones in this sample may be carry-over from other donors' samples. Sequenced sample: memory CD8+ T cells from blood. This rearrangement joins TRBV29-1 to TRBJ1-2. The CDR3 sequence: CSVESLGLYGYTF.